The next 28 T cell receptor beta chains were all read from a single sample in a study of cytomegalovirus exposure and HLA in healthy donors. 13 Jbeta primers and 60 Vbeta primers were used for the PCR. TCRdb's copy holds only in-frame clones and misses some; the assay was immunoSEQ multiplex PCR. The data hold some 150,000 clones, with roughly 76% observed a single time. Sequenced material: PBMCs. These receptors all stem from a woman between 25 and 40 years old in good health and CMV-seronegative.

This clone was detected once. V and J are TRBV30 and TRBJ2-5; 7 bases line up with TRBD1. The germline CDR1 and CDR2 sequences are GTSNPN and SVGIG (reference sequence). J lost 2 bases, V lost 4 bases, and 7 bases had no gene match. The CDR3 runs 14 residues. The CDR3 sequence: CAWTPTGYQETQYF. The CDR3, as DNA: TGTGCCTGGACCCCGACAGGGTATCAAGAGACCCAGTACTTC.

There are a few counts of this clone. The rearrangement joins TRBV5-1 to TRBJ2-6; D not resolved. The CDR3 runs 16 residues. V was cut by 1 base and J by 0 bases, with 8 bases left in between. In germline, CDR1 is SGHRS, CDR2 YFSETQ. The CDR3 is CASSLHSNSGANVLTF. The CDR3 DNA sequence: TGCGCCAGCAGCTTGCATTCAAACTCTGGGGCCAACGTCCTGACTTTC.

The chain joins TRBV7-6 to TRBJ2-1, with TRBD2 matching 12 bases. The CDR3 length is 16 residues. Germline CDR1 is SGHVS and CDR2 is FNYEAQ. Trimming took 0 bases from V and 7 from J; bases not matched to a gene: 4. CDR3 sequence (DNA): TGTGCCAGCAGCTTAGCACTAGCGGGAGGCGGGAATGAGCAGTTCTTC. Protein sequence: CASSLALAGGGNEQFF.

On this clone: The junction does not match germline at one end; this may be a read error. This CDR3 is CSSSLRSGANVLTF. The CDR3 DNA follows: TGTTCCAGCAGCTTACGGTCTGGGGCCAACGTCCTGACTTTC. The V gene is TRBV7-9, the J gene TRBJ2-6; D is undetermined. The germline V gene encodes CDR1 SEHNR and CDR2 FQNEAQ (reference sequence). CDR3 length equals 14 residues.

The V call is TRBV7-9, the J call TRBJ1-1, with D perhaps TRBD1 (5 bases). Germline V CDR1 and CDR2: SEHNR, FQNEAQ (reference sequence). The CDR3 extends over 15 amino acids. The germline V and J ends were trimmed by 5 bases and 1 base, with 14 bases remaining between them. The CDR3 reads CASSPPGHTNTEAFF. The DNA of the CDR3 is TGTGCCAGCAGCCCCCCCGGACACACGAACACTGAAGCTTTCTTT.

The genes are TRBV6-4 and TRBJ2-1; D gene ambiguous. V lost 6 bases and J lost 0, with 12 bases in between. This CDR3 has 15 residues. Germline assignment: CDR1 MRHNA and CDR2 SNTAGT. The CDR3 loop reads CASSADLGSYNEQFF. CDR3 nucleotide sequence: TGTGCCAGCAGCGCCGACTTGGGCTCCTACAATGAGCAGTTCTTC.

The chain carries TRBV5-1 and TRBJ2-7; a possible D gene is TRBD1 (7 bases). This CDR3 has 13 amino acids. CDR1 and CDR2 from the germline V gene are SGHRS and YFSETQ. Deletions cut 0 bases from V and 7 bases from J, with 11 bases between. CDR3 sequence (DNA): TGCGCCAGCAGCTTGGAGGGGGCGGGAGAGCAGTACTTC. Translation gives CASSLEGAGEQYF. The full variable domain, completed using reference TRBV5-1 and TRBJ2-7, is KAGVTQTPRYLIKTRGQQVTLSCSPISGHRSVSWYQQTPGQGLQFLFEYFSETQRNKGNFPGRFSGRQFSNSRSEMNVSTLELGDSALYLCASSLEGAGEQYFGPGTRLTVT.

This chain connects TRBV6-5 to TRBJ1-1, with TRBD1 matching 8 bases. This CDR3 has 13 residues. The germline CDR1 and CDR2 sequences are MNHEY and SVGAGI. With V trimmed by 4 bases and J by 5 bases, 3 bases remained unmatched. Here the CDR3 DNA reads TGTGCCAGCAGTTTGACAGGGGAGACTGAAGCTTTCTTT. It codes for CASSLTGETEAFF.

The chain uses TRBV4-2 and TRBJ2-3; the match to TRBD2 covers 8 bases. The J segment lost 1 base and the V segment lost 4 bases, leaving 7 bases of the junction unmatched. The germline CDR1 and CDR2 sequences are LGHNA and YNFKEQ. The CDR3 has 16 residues. The DNA for the CDR3 is TGTGCCAGCAGCCCGCGGGAAGCGGGGGGCACAGATACGCAGTATTTT. This gives the protein CASSPREAGGTDTQYF.

This clone was observed a single time. CDR3 DNA sequence: TGTGCCAGCAGTCTAACTAGCGGGGGATACCAAGAGACCCAGTACTTC. This sequence encodes CASSLTSGGYQETQYF. V and J are TRBV13 and TRBJ2-5; TRBD2 aligns across 11 bases. After removal of 6 bases from V and 0 bases from J, the junction contained 6 bases not matched to a gene. The CDR3 runs to 16 residues. The germline V gene encodes CDR1 PRHDT and CDR2 FYEKMQ (reference sequence).

The chain recombines TRBV29-1 with TRBJ1-4, with D maybe TRBD1 (6 bases). With 7 bases removed from V and 4 bases from J, the gap between germline ends came to 10 bases. Germline assignment: CDR1 SQVTM and CDR2 ANQGSEA. The CDR3 loop spans 12 amino acids. CDR3 loop: CSARGHNEKLFF. CDR3 nucleotide sequence: TGCAGCGCCAGGGGTCATAATGAAAAACTGTTTTTT.

This clone was picked up a small number of times. The rearrangement uses TRBV6-1 and TRBJ1-4, with TRBD1 matching over 7 bases. There are 14 residues in the CDR3. Trimming removed 3 bases from V and 4 bases from J; junction bases left unmatched: 2. Germline V gene lookup returns CDR1 MNHNS and CDR2 SASEGT. The CDR3 here is CASSEDRLNEKLFF. The CDR3 bases are TGTGCCAGCAGTGAGGACAGGCTTAATGAAAAACTGTTTTTT.

In DNA, the CDR3 is TGCGCCAGCAGCCCCACGACTAGCACAGATACGCAGTATTTT. Translated: CASSPTTSTDTQYF. This chain links TRBV5-1 with TRBJ2-3; D unclear. The V gene's germline CDR1 is SGHRS and CDR2 YFSETQ. The length of the CDR3 is 14 residues. Trimming took 4 bases from V and 0 from J, leaving 9 bases between them.

The V gene is TRBV19, the J gene TRBJ2-3; 10 bases fit TRBD2. Trimming at V came to 7 bases and at J to 2 bases, leaving 6 bases not matched to a gene. Germline V gene data show CDR1 as LNHDA and CDR2 as SQIVND (reference sequence). The CDR3 is made up of 15 amino acids. This CDR3 is CASTLAGAVTDTQYF. Written as DNA, the CDR3 is TGTGCCAGTACCCTAGCGGGAGCTGTCACAGATACGCAGTATTTT.

The J gene is TRBJ2-7, the V gene TRBV15, with 7 positions matching TRBD2. V dropped 3 bases and J dropped 2; count of bases not matched to a gene: 4. Germline CDR1 is LNHNV and CDR2 is YYDKDF (reference sequence). The CDR3 is 14 amino acids. In nucleotides, the CDR3 is TGTGCCACCAGCAGTTGGGGGACTACCTACGAGCAGTACTTC. This encodes CATSSWGTTYEQYF.

In this sample, this clone turned up once. The CDR3 region is CASRSDEATYEQYF. The CDR3 nucleotides are TGTGCCAGCAGGTCAGACGAGGCCACCTACGAGCAGTACTTC. J is TRBJ2-7 and V is TRBV2; D remains unclear. Looked up from germline, CDR1 is SNHLY and CDR2 is FYNNEI. Trimming pared 6 bases from V and 2 bases from J, leaving 14 bases between. The CDR3 extends over 14 amino acids.

The chain combines TRBV15 with TRBJ2-7; D remains unclear. The CDR3 covers 13 residues. Germline CDR1 reads LNHNV; CDR2 reads YYDKDF (reference sequence). V lost 0 bases to trimming and J lost 5 bases, with 8 bases between them. This CDR3 is CATSREVWHEQYF. In DNA form, the CDR3 reads TGTGCCACCAGCAGAGAGGTTTGGCACGAGCAGTACTTC.

V is TRBV9 and J is TRBJ1-1; D ambiguous. Germline V lookup: CDR1 SGDLS, CDR2 YYNGEE. This CDR3 has 13 amino acids. V was clipped by 2 bases and J by 1 base, with 6 bases between them. CDR3 bases: TGTGCCAGCAGCGTGACACCGAACACTGAAGCTTTCTTT. It specifies CASSVTPNTEAFF.

The rearrangement uses TRBV2 and TRBJ1-3; no definite D call. V was shortened by 2 bases and J by 0 bases, with 8 bases between the two germline ends. The CDR3 consists of 15 residues. Germline assignment: CDR1 SNHLY and CDR2 FYNNEI. The CDR3 DNA sequence: TGTGCCAGCAGTGAATCAGGACTCTCTGGAAACACCATATATTTT. Amino acid sequence: CASSESGLSGNTIYF.

V usage is TRBV5-6 and J usage is TRBJ2-5, with TRBD1 identical over 12 bases. V lost 0 bases and J lost 5; bases outside the gene matches: 5. The CDR3 is made up of 16 amino acids. The germline gives CDR1 SGHDT, CDR2 YYEEEE. CDR3 DNA sequence: TGTGCCAGCAGCTTGGCCGGGACAGGGGGCCGCGAGACCCAGTACTTC. Amino acid sequence: CASSLAGTGGRETQYF.

The chain uses TRBV18 and TRBJ2-7, with TRBD2 as a possible D gene (6 bases). CDR1 is KGHSH, CDR2 LQKENI, per germline. V lost 6 bases and J 5 bases, leaving 14 bases between the germline ends. This CDR3 is built from 13 residues. CDR3 protein: CASSRGTEDEQYF. In DNA, the CDR3 is TGTGCCAGCTCGCGCGGGACGGAGGACGAGCAGTACTTC.

The chain uses TRBV27 and TRBJ1-2, with 7 bases identical to TRBD1. The CDR3 has 12 residues. Trimming cost V 5 bases and J 7 bases; bases outside gene matches: 4. Germline assignment: CDR1 MNHEY and CDR2 SMNVEV (reference sequence). In nucleotides, the CDR3 is TGTGCCAGCAGTCCGCGGACAGGTGGCTACACCTTC. Translated: CASSPRTGGYTF.

The chain couples TRBV7-2 to TRBJ1-4, with D uncertain. V was pared by 3 bases and J by 7 bases, with 9 bases between. CDR3 length equals 13 residues. CDR1 and CDR2 (germline): SGHTA, FQGNSA. CDR3 DNA: TGTGCCAGCAGCTTCTCTCCGGGTGAAAAACTGTTTTTT. Amino acid sequence: CASSFSPGEKLFF.

This chain joins TRBV7-2 and TRBJ2-4, with 13 bases lining up with TRBD2. This CDR3 is 18 amino acids long. From germline, CDR1 is SGHTA and CDR2 FQGNSA. Losses at the gene ends were 1 base for V and 2 bases for J; bases not matched to a gene: 5. The CDR3 sequence: CASSLGGGLAGTKNIQYF. The CDR3 DNA is TGTGCCAGCAGCTTAGGAGGGGGACTAGCGGGGACCAAAAACATTCAGTACTTC.

J is TRBJ1-1 and V is TRBV19, with TRBD1 identical over 9 bases. CDR3 length equals 15 residues. Losses at the gene ends were 10 bases for V and 5 bases for J; bases not matched to a gene: 14. Looked up from germline, CDR1 is LNHDA and CDR2 is SQIVND (reference sequence). This CDR3 reads CATFQGTGGGTEAFF. Written as DNA, the CDR3 is TGTGCCACATTCCAAGGAACAGGGGGCGGGACTGAAGCTTTCTTT.

The chain combines TRBV29-1 with TRBJ1-1; no clear D gene. Germline CDR1 and CDR2: SQVTM and ANQGSEA. V lost 6 bases and J 5 bases, leaving 10 bases between the germline ends. The CDR3 is 11 residues long. CDR3 nucleotide sequence: TGCAGCGTCCGGACGGGGACTGAAGCTTTCTTT. It is translated as CSVRTGTEAFF.

The genes are TRBV10-3 and TRBJ2-7; maybe TRBD1 (6 bases). This CDR3 has 13 amino acids. Per germline, CDR1 ENHRY and CDR2 SYGVKD. The V end lost 2 bases, the J end lost 9 bases, and 14 bases lay between the germline ends. CDR3 coding DNA: TGTGCCATCAGTGAGCGGACAGAACGGGGGCAGTACTTC. Its protein is CAISERTERGQYF.

Comment on this clone: The junction differs from germline at one of its ends, possibly a read error. The V and J genes are TRBV5-6 and TRBJ2-7; 10 nucleotides line up with TRBD2. From germline, CDR1 is SGHDT and CDR2 YYEEEE. There are 15 residues in the CDR3. DNA for the CDR3: TGTGCCAACAGCGCACTAGCGGGGTATGACTACGAGCAGTACTTC. Translated, it gives CANSALAGYDYEQYF. The full variable domain, rest sourced from reference TRBV5-6 and TRBJ2-7, is DAGVTQSPTHLIKTRGQQVTLRCSPKSGHDTVSWYQQALGQGPQFIFQYYEEEERQRGNFPDRFSGHQFPNYSSELNVNALLLGDSALYLCANSALAGYDYEQYFGPGTRLTVT.